This T cell receptor beta chain was recovered during a study of T-cell reconstitution after alpha-beta-depleted transplantation in children. Trimming took 2 bases from V and 5 from J, leaving 10 bases between them. CDR3 length: 15 residues. This clonotype was recorded at least ten times. A library of TCRbeta sequences, prepared with unique molecular identifiers, was generated. TCRdb ran MiXCR on the PCR reads and lists one entry per CDR3 protein. The top ten hold under 8% of the sample, which has about 91,000 distinct CDR3 sequences, roughly 8.3% seen once. The clonotype comes from a human donor who donated a stem cell graft to a child with congenital amegakaryocytic thrombocytopenia. Sequenced here: PBMCs from the stem cell graft donor, sampled from the stem cell graft. V usage is TRBV12-3 or TRBV12-4 and J usage is TRBJ2-6; D not resolved. The CDR3 region has the DNA TGTGCCAGCAGTTTAAGTGGAGCCCGGGCCAACGTCCTGACTTTC. This gives the protein CASSLSGARANVLTF.